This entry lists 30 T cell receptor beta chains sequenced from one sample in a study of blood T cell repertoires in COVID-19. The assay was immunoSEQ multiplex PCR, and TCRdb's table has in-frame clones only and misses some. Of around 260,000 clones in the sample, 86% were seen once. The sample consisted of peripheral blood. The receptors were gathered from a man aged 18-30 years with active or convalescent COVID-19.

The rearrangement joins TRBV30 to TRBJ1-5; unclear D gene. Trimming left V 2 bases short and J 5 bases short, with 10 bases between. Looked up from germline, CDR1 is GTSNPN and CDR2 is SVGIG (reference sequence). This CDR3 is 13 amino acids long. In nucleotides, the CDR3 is TGTGCCTGGAGTAGCTCATTTTATCAGCCCCAGCATTTT. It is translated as CAWSSSFYQPQHF.

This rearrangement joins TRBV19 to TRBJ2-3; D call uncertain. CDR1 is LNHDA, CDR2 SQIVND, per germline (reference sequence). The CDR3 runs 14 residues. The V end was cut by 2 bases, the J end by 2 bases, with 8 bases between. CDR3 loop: CASSISSITDTQYF. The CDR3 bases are TGTGCCAGTAGTATAAGCTCGATCACAGATACGCAGTATTTT.

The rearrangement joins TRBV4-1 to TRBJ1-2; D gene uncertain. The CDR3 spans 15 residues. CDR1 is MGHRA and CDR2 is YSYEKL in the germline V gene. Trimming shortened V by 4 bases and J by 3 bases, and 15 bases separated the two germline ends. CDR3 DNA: TGCGCCAGCAGCCCCGGGTCCCGGGAACACTATGGCTACACCTTC. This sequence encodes CASSPGSREHYGYTF.

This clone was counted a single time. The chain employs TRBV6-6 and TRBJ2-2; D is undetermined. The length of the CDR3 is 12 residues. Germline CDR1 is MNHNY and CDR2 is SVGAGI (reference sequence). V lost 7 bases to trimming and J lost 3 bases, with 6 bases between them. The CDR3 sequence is CASKPYTGELFF. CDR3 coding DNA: TGTGCCAGCAAGCCCTACACCGGGGAGCTGTTTTTT.

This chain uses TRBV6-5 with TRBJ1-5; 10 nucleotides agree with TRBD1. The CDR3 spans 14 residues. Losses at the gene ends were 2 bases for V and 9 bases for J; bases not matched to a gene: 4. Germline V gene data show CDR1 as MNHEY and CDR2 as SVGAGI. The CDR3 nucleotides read TGTGCCAGCAGTTACGGACAGGGGGGGCGGCCCCAGCATTTT. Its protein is CASSYGQGGRPQHF.

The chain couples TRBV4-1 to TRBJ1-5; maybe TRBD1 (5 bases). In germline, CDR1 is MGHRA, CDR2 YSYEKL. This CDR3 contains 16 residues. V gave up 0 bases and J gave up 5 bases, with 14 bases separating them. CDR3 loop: CASSQDGAAIHQPQHF. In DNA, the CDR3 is TGCGCCAGCAGCCAAGATGGGGCAGCCATCCATCAGCCCCAGCATTTT.

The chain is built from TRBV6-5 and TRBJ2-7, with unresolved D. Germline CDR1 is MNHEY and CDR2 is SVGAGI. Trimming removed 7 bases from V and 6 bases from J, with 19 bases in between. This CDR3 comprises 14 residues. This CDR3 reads CASKALENLPEQYF. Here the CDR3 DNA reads TGTGCCAGCAAAGCTCTAGAAAACCTTCCCGAGCAGTACTTC.

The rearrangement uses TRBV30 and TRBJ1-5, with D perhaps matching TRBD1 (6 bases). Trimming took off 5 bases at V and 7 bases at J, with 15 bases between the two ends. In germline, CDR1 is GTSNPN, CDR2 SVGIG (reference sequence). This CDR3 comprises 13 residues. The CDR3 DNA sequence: TGTGCCTGGGATAGACAGGATCAACAGCCCCAGCATTTT. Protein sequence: CAWDRQDQQPQHF.

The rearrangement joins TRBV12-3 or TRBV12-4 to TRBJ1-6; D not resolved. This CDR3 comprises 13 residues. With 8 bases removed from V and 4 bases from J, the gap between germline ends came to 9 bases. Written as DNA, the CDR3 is TGTGCCAGCGGGAGAGCGTATAATTCACCCCTCCACTTT. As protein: CASGRAYNSPLHF.

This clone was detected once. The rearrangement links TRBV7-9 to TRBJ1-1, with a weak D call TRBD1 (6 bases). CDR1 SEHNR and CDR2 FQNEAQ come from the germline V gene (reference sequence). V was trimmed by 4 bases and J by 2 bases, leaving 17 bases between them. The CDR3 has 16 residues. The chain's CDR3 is CASSWGFLDRNTEAFF. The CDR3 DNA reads TGTGCCAGCAGCTGGGGGTTCCTGGACAGAAACACTGAAGCTTTCTTT.

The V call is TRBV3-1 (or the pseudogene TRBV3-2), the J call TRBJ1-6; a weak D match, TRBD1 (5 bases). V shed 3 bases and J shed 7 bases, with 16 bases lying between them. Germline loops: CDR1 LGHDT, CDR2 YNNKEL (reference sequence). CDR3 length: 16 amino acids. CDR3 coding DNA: TGTGCCAGCAGCCACTCCAGAGGAGGGGTGAATTCACCCCTCCACTTT. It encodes CASSHSRGGVNSPLHF.

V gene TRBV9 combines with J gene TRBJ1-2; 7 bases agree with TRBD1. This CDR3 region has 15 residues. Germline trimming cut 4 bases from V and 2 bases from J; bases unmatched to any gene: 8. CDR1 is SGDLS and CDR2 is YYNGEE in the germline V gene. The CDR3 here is CASSFWDSQNYGYTF. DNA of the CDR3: TGTGCCAGCAGCTTTTGGGACAGTCAAAACTATGGCTACACCTTC.

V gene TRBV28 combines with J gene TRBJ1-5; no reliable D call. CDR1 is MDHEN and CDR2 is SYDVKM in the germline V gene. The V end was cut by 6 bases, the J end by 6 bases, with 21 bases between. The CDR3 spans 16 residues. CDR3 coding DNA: TGTGCCAGCAGCAAGACCTCGGGGAAAGCGGGTCAGCCCCAGCATTTT. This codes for CASSKTSGKAGQPQHF.

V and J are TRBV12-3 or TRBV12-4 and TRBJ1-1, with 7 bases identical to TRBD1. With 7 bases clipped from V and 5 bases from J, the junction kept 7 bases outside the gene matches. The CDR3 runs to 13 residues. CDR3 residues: CASTLQGYTEAFF. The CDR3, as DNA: TGTGCCAGCACGTTACAGGGGTATACTGAAGCTTTCTTT.

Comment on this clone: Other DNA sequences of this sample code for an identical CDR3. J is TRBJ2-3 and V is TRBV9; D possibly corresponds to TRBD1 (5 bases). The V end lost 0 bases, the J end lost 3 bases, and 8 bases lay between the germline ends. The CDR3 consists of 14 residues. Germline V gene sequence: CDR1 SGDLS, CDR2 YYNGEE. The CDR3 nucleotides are TGTGCCAGCAGCGTAGAGGACACTACAGATACGCAGTATTTT. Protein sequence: CASSVEDTTDTQYF.

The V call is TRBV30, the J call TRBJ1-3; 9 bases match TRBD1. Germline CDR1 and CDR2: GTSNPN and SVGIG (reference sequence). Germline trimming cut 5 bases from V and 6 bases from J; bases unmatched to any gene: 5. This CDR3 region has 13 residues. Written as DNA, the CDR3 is TGTGCCTGGGGGACAGGGAATGAAAACACCATATATTTT. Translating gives CAWGTGNENTIYF. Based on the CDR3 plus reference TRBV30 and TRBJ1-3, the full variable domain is SQTIHQWPATLVQPVGSPLSLECTVEGTSNPNLYWYRQAAGRGLQLLFYSVGIGQISSEVPQNLSASRPQDRQFILSSKKLLLSDSGFYLCAWGTGNENTIYFGEGSWLTVV.

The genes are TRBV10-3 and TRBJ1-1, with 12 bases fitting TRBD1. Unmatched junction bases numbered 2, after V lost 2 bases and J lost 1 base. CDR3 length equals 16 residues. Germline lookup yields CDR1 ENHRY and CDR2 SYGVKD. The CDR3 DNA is TGTGCCATCAGTGAGAGGGACAGGGGGCCGAACACTGAAGCTTTCTTT. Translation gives CAISERDRGPNTEAFF.

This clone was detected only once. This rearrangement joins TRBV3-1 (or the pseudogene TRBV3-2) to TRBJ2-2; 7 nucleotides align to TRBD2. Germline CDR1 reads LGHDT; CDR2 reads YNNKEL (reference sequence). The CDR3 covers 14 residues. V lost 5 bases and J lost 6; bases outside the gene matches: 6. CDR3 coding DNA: TGTGCCAGCAGCAAAGGACTAGATTCCGGGGAGCTGTTTTTT. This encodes CASSKGLDSGELFF.

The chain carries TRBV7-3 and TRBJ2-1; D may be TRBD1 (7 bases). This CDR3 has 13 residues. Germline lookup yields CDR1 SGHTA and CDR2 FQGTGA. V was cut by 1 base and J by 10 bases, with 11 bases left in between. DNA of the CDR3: TGTGCCAGCAGCTTAATCAGGGGGGACGAGCAGTTCTTC. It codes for CASSLIRGDEQFF.

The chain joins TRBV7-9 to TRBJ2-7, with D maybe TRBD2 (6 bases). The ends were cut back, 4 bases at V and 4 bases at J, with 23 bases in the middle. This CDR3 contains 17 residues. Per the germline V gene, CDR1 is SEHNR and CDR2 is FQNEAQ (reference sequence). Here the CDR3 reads CASSSRWGVGTSYEQYF. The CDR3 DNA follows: TGTGCCAGCAGCTCTAGGTGGGGGGTCGGCACAAGTTACGAGCAGTACTTC.

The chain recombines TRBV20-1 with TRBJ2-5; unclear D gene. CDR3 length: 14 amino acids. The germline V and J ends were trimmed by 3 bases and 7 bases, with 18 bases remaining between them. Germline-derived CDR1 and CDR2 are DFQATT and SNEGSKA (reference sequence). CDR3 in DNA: TGCAGTGCTAGTTCCGACATCTCCACCGGGACCCAGTACTTC. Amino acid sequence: CSASSDISTGTQYF.

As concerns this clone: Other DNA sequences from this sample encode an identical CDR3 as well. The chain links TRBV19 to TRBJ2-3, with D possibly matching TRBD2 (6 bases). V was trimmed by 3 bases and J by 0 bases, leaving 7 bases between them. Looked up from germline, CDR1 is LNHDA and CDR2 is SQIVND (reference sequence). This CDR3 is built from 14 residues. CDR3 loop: CASSISGSTDTQYF. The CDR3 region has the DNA TGTGCCAGTAGTATCAGCGGGAGCACAGATACGCAGTATTTT.

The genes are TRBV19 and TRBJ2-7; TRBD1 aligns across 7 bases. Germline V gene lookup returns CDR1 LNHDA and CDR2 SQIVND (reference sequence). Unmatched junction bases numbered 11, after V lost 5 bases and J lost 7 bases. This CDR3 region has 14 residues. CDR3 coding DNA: TGTGCCAGTAGTGGCCGGGACAGACCTGAGGAGCAGTACTTC. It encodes CASSGRDRPEEQYF.

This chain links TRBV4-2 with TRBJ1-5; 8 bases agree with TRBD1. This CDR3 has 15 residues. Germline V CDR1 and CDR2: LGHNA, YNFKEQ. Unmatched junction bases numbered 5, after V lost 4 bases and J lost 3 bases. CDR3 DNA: TGTGCCAGCAGCCGCCTGGGACAGGACAATCAGCCCCAGCATTTT. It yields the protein CASSRLGQDNQPQHF.

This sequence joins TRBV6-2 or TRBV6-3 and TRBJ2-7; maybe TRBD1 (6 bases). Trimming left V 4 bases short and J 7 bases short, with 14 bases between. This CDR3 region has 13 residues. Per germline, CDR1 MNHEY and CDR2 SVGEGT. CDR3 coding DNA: TGTGCCAGCAGTTCCTATTACAGGGAGGAGCAGTACTTC. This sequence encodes CASSSYYREEQYF.

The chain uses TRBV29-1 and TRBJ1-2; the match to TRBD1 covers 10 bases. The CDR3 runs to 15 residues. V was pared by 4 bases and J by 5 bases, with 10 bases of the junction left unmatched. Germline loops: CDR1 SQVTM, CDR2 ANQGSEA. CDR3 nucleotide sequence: TGCAGCGTTGCGGGGACAGGGGACCTTCCATATGGCTACACCTTC. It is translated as CSVAGTGDLPYGYTF.

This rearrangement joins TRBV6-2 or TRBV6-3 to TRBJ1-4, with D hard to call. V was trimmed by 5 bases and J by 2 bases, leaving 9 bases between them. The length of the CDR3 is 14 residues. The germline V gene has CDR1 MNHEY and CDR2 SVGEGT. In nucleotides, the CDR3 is TGTGCCAGCAGTCTAGGGAGGACTAATGAAAAACTGTTTTTT. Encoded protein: CASSLGRTNEKLFF.

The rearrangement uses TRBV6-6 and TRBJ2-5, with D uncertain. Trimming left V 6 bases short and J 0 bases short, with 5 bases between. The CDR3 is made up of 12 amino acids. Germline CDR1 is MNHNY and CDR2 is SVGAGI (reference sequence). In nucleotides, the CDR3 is TGTGCCAGCAGACAGAACCAAGAGACCCAGTACTTC. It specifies CASRQNQETQYF.

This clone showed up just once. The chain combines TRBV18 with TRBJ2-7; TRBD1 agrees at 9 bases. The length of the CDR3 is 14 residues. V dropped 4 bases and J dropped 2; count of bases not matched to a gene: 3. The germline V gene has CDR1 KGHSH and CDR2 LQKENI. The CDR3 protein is CASSRGQGTYEQYF. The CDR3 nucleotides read TGTGCCAGCTCACGGGGACAGGGCACCTACGAGCAGTACTTC.

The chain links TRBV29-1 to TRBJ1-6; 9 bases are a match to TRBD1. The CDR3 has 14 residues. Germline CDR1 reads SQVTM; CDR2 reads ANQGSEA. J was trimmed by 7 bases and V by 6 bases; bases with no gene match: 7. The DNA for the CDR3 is TGCAGCGTGGGGACAGGGTTGAAGAATTCACCCCTCCACTTT. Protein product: CSVGTGLKNSPLHF. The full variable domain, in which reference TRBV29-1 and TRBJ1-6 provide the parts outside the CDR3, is SAVISQKPSRDICQRGTSLTIQCQVDSQVTMMFWYRQQPGQSLTLIATANQGSEATYESGFVIDKFPISRPNLTFSTLTVSNMSPEDSSIYLCSVGTGLKNSPLHFGNGTRLTVT.